A selection of T cell receptor beta chains follows, all from one sample in a study of cytomegalovirus exposure and HLA in healthy donors. Using immunoSEQ multiplex PCR, the repertoire was profiled, and TCRdb retains in-frame clones only, with some absent. The sample yields over 150,000 clones, 83% seen once. The sample taken for sequencing was PBMCs. The receptors come from a man aged 50 to 59 in good health and CMV-seronegative. CDR3s include the opening cysteine and the closing phenylalanine or tryptophan. A D gene is named only where the DNA matches it firmly. The size field is filled for only some rows; it gives once, few, many or a size class.

size	V	D	J	CDR3	DNA
.	TRBV7-9	.	TRBJ2-7	CASSSRLEPTYEQYF	TGTGCCAGCAGCTCTCGACTGGAACCGACTTACGAGCAGTACTTC
.	TRBV6-4	.	TRBJ1-3	CASSIDSTFSGNTIYF	TGTGCCAGCAGTATAGACAGTACATTCTCTGGAAACACCATATATTTT
.	TRBV25-1	TRBD1	TRBJ1-4	CASSRGQYLNEKLFF	TGTGCCAGCAGTAGGGGACAGTATCTTAATGAAAAACTGTTTTTT
.	TRBV18	.	TRBJ1-1	CASSPSRKNTEAFF	TGTGCCAGCTCACCTTCGCGGAAGAACACTGAAGCTTTCTTT
.	TRBV6-5	TRBD1	TRBJ2-7	CASSSRDRGRSYEQYF	TGTGCCAGCAGTTCCAGGGACAGGGGCCGCTCCTACGAGCAGTACTTC
.	TRBV5-1	TRBD1	TRBJ1-4	CASSLQGATNEKLFF	TGCGCCAGCAGCCTACAGGGGGCAACTAATGAAAAACTGTTTTTT
.	TRBV6-5	.	TRBJ1-3	CASSRDTSGNTIYF	TGTGCCAGCAGCCGCGACACCTCTGGAAACACCATATATTTT
.	TRBV14	.	TRBJ2-5	CASSKGLQETQYF	TGTGCCAGCAGCAAGGGACTGCAAGAGACCCAGTACTTC
.	TRBV6-1	.	TRBJ2-7	CASRGGTVNSYEQYF	TGTGCCAGCAGGGGCGGGACAGTTAACTCCTACGAGCAGTACTTC
.	TRBV11-2	.	TRBJ1-2	CASSQSGLYGYTF	TGTGCCAGCAGCCAGAGTGGGCTCTATGGCTACACCTTC
.	TRBV18	.	TRBJ2-3	CASSPVADTQYF	TGTGCCAGCTCACCAGTCGCAGATACGCAGTATTTT
.	TRBV30	.	TRBJ2-7	CAWSRTGYEQYF	TGTGCCTGGAGCCGTACGGGATACGAGCAGTACTTC
.	TRBV7-8	TRBD2	TRBJ2-7	CASTLRASGAPYEQYF	TGTGCCAGCACCCTACGGGCTAGCGGGGCGCCCTACGAGCAGTACTTC
.	TRBV18	.	TRBJ1-4	CASSGLEREKLFF	TGTGCCAGCTCCGGGTTGGAAAGGGAAAAACTGTTTTTT
.	TRBV7-2	.	TRBJ2-1	CASSHGLGEQFF	TGTGCCAGCAGCCACGGACTGGGGGAGCAGTTCTTC
.	TRBV7-2	TRBD2	TRBJ2-5	CASSKGLAGVLEETQYF	TGTGCCAGCAGCAAGGGACTAGCGGGAGTATTGGAAGAGACCCAGTACTTC
.	TRBV29-1	TRBD1	TRBJ2-4	CSVDAGGLKNIQYF	TGCAGCGTTGATGCAGGGGGTCTCAAAAACATTCAGTACTTC
.	TRBV19	.	TRBJ1-1	CASSTETLNTEAFF	TGTGCCAGTAGTACGGAGACCCTGAACACTGAAGCTTTCTTT
.	TRBV6-5	.	TRBJ1-2	CASSSLQARDYGYTF	TGTGCCAGCAGTTCACTACAGGCCAGGGACTATGGCTACACCTTC
.	TRBV29-1	.	TRBJ2-2	CSVRRAITGELFF	TGCAGCGTCCGCAGGGCAATCACCGGGGAGCTGTTTTTT
.	TRBV18	.	TRBJ2-3	CASSPLQSTDTQYF	TGTGCCAGCTCACCACTACAAAGCACAGATACGCAGTATTTT
.	TRBV11-3	TRBD1	TRBJ2-1	CASSSHGTDSYNEQFF	TGTGCCAGCAGCTCCCACGGGACAGACTCCTACAATGAGCAGTTCTTC
.	TRBV10-3	.	TRBJ2-2	CAIRPQGTGELFF	TGTGCCATCCGACCACAGGGCACCGGGGAGCTGTTTTTT
.	TRBV20-1	.	TRBJ2-3	CSARRGDTQYF	TGCAGTGCTCGAAGGGGGGATACGCAGTATTTT
.	TRBV6-1	TRBD1	TRBJ2-5	CASSGTGKETQYF	TGTGCCAGCAGTGGGACAGGGAAAGAGACCCAGTACTTC
.	TRBV7-9	TRBD1	TRBJ2-5	CASSWDRRETQYF	TGTGCCAGCAGCTGGGACAGGAGGGAGACCCAGTACTTC
.	TRBV27	.	TRBJ1-4	CASFGDSYREKLFF	TGTGCCAGCTTTGGAGACAGCTATCGGGAAAAACTGTTTTTT
once	TRBV7-2	TRBD2	TRBJ2-7	CASSSASGLSYEQYF	TGTGCCAGCAGCTCCGCTAGCGGTCTGTCCTACGAGCAGTACTTC